This T cell receptor (beta chain) stems from a study of Graves' ophthalmopathy and Graves' hyperthyroidism. Regarding this clonotype: What it binds is unknown.

RNA served as the template for amplifying TCR beta CDR3 regions. Second-round multiplex PCR came after a first-round RT-PCR that employed HTBI primers. TCRdb itself ran the multiplex PCR reads through MiXCR, one entry per CDR3 protein. The table records a few hundred thousand distinct CDR3 sequences, 35% to 40% of them present only once. V shed 4 bases and J shed 5 bases, with 20 bases lying between them. This CDR3 comprises 16 residues. Germline lookup yields CDR1 SEHNR and CDR2 FQNEAQ (reference sequence). Study results and limitations: Ophthalmopathy versus stable hyperthyroidism: 13-signature model gave around 90% sensitivity, 81.08% specificity. Thyroid clonotypes that were expanded above 0.001 frequency mostly also appeared in blood.

Hyperthyroidism cases were recent diagnoses of under 2 months' duration in people aged 18 to 65. Diagnosis used clinical symptoms, serum thyroxine, TRAb, thyroid ultrasound and orbital computed tomography. The rearrangement links TRBV7-9 to TRBJ1-1; D perhaps matches TRBD1 (5 bases). Source material: peripheral blood or thyroid tissue (not recorded which). The TCR was taken from an adult man with Graves' hyperthyroidism. The CDR3 is CASSSYSPGRGTEAFF. The CDR3 DNA is TGTGCCAGCAGCTCGTACTCACCAGGGAGGGGAACTGAAGCTTTCTTT.